The rows below give T cell receptor beta chains drawn from one sample of a study of blood T cells in healthy people across ages. TCRdb itself ran the 5' RACE reads through MiXCR, one entry per CDR3 protein. There are roughly 800,000 distinct CDR3 sequences in the sample; about three fifths occur only once, and approximately 21% lies in the top ten. Source material: blood. These receptors all stem from a man in his thirties or forties in good health. CDR3s include the opening cysteine and the closing phenylalanine or tryptophan. The order of the fields is J gene, D gene, V gene, clone size, CDR3 DNA, CDR3 protein. A D gene is named only where the DNA matches it firmly. The size field is filled for only some rows; it gives once, few, many or a size class.

J: TRBJ1-1; D: -; V: TRBV18; size: -; DNA: TGTGCCAGCTCAGACAGAGACAGGATGAACACTGAAGCTTTCTTT; CDR3: CASSDRDRMNTEAFF
J: TRBJ2-3; D: TRBD2; V: TRBV20-1; size: -; DNA: TGCAGTGCTTCCTTCGGGGAGGGTCAGCAGTATTTT; CDR3: CSASFGEGQQYF
J: TRBJ2-7; D: -; V: TRBV10-3; size: -; DNA: TGTGCCATCAGTGAAACAGGGAGTCCCTACAATGAGCAGTACTTC; CDR3: CAISETGSPYNEQYF
J: TRBJ2-1; D: -; V: TRBV20-1; size: -; DNA: TGCAGTGCTAGGGGACTGCGTTACAATGAGCAGTTCTTC; CDR3: CSARGLRYNEQFF
J: TRBJ1-1; D: TRBD1; V: TRBV5-1; size: -; DNA: TGCGCCAGCAGCTCCAGACAGGGACCCGGGGCCTGGGGCACTGAAGCTTTCTTT; CDR3: CASSSRQGPGAWGTEAFF
J: TRBJ2-1; D: -; V: TRBV6-5; size: -; DNA: TGTGCCAGCATCGGCGATTGGAATGAGCAGTTCTTC; CDR3: CASIGDWNEQFF
J: TRBJ2-7; D: -; V: TRBV7-2; size: -; DNA: TGTGCCAGCAGCTTCGATAGGGGGTACGCCGAGCAGTACTTC; CDR3: CASSFDRGYAEQYF
J: TRBJ2-5; D: -; V: TRBV7-2; size: -; DNA: TGTGCCAGCAGCTTAGGGTCGGGAGAGGTGGTGGAGACCCAGTACTTC; CDR3: CASSLGSGEVVETQYF
J: TRBJ1-2; D: -; V: TRBV12-3/TRBV12-4; size: -; DNA: TGTGCCAGCAGCCAGGGACTGAACTATGGCTACACCTTC; CDR3: CASSQGLNYGYTF
J: TRBJ2-7; D: -; V: TRBV7-2; size: few; DNA: TGTGCCAGCAGCCGAGCAGGGTCCTCCTACGAGCAGTACTTC; CDR3: CASSRAGSSYEQYF
J: TRBJ2-7; D: -; V: TRBV6-5; size: -; DNA: TGTGCCAGCAGTTCCCCTCCGGACGGGCACTGGTACTTC; CDR3: CASSSPPDGHWYF
J: TRBJ2-3; D: -; V: TRBV6-2/TRBV6-3; size: -; DNA: TGTGCCAGCACCCTCAGAGGTGGTCCAGATACGCAGTATTTT; CDR3: CASTLRGGPDTQYF
J: TRBJ2-7; D: -; V: TRBV3-1; size: -; DNA: TGTGCCAGCAGCCAAGGCTTGAAACACTACGAGCAGTACTTC; CDR3: CASSQGLKHYEQYF
J: TRBJ2-1; D: TRBD2; V: TRBV5-5; size: -; DNA: TGTGCCAGCAGCTTTACTAGCGGGGACTACAATGAGCAGTTCTTC; CDR3: CASSFTSGDYNEQFF
J: TRBJ2-3; D: -; V: TRBV20-1; size: -; DNA: TGCAGTGCCCCGGGAGTCGGCACAGATACGCAGTATTTT; CDR3: CSAPGVGTDTQYF
J: TRBJ2-1; D: -; V: TRBV28; size: -; DNA: TGTGCCGTAGACTTCGGGACACTAGACAATGAGCAGTTCTTC; CDR3: CAVDFGTLDNEQFF
J: TRBJ2-7; D: TRBD1; V: TRBV11-2; size: -; DNA: TGTGCCAGCAGCTTTCGTCACAGGGGGCGATACGAGCAGTACTTC; CDR3: CASSFRHRGRYEQYF
J: TRBJ2-7; D: TRBD2; V: TRBV27; size: few; DNA: TGTGCCAGCAGTTCACCGGGACTAGCGGGAGTCGCCTCCTACGAGCAGTACTTC; CDR3: CASSSPGLAGVASYEQYF
J: TRBJ1-2; D: -; V: TRBV6-5; size: few; DNA: TGTGCCAGCAGTTACTCGATAGGGCCGAATCCCTATGGCTACACCTTC; CDR3: CASSYSIGPNPYGYTF
J: TRBJ1-2; D: -; V: TRBV18; size: -; DNA: TGTGCCAGCTCACCACCGGGCAGTAACTATGGCTACACCTTC; CDR3: CASSPPGSNYGYTF
J: TRBJ2-5; D: -; V: TRBV27; size: once; DNA: TGTGCCAGCAGTGATGGACAGCCCGGTCCTGGGGAGACCCAGTACTTC; CDR3: CASSDGQPGPGETQYF
J: TRBJ2-3; D: -; V: TRBV29-1; size: -; DNA: TGCAGCGTTGAAAGTCTAGTTATCGGAGATACGCAGTATTTT; CDR3: CSVESLVIGDTQYF
J: TRBJ2-5; D: TRBD2; V: TRBV29-1; size: -; DNA: TGCAGCGTGGGGAGGGGACTAGCGGGGCCACAAGAGACCCAGTACTTC; CDR3: CSVGRGLAGPQETQYF
J: TRBJ2-5; D: -; V: TRBV6-2/TRBV6-3; size: -; DNA: TGTGCCAGCAGTTACGCCGTACTTAACCGGGACTTCGGGACCCAGTACTTC; CDR3: CASSYAVLNRDFGTQYF
J: TRBJ2-3; D: -; V: TRBV14; size: -; DNA: TGTGCCAGCAGCTCCCGTGCGGGGGCAAACACAGATACGCAGTATTTT; CDR3: CASSSRAGANTDTQYF
J: TRBJ1-5; D: -; V: TRBV28; size: -; DNA: TGTGCCAGCAGTAGGTCGGGGGGTCTCGGCAATCAGCCCCAGCATTTT; CDR3: CASSRSGGLGNQPQHF
J: TRBJ2-7; D: -; V: TRBV20-1; size: -; DNA: TGCAGTGCTAGTCTGCTTATTACGTACGAGCAGTACTTC; CDR3: CSASLLITYEQYF